Below, 25 T cell receptor beta chains from the same sample are listed, as sequenced in a study of neoadjuvant anti-PD-1 for oral cavity cancer. Clones were sequenced by immunoSEQ multiplex PCR, and TCRdb holds only the in-frame ones, with some missing. The data contain about 15,000 clones, approximately 70% of them singletons. The sample consisted of PBMCs, taken before nivolumab (anti-PD-1) treatment. The receptors shown here come from a person aged 35 to 85 with oral cavity squamous cell carcinoma.

This clone was counted between two and nine times. This chain uses TRBV7-6 with TRBJ1-6, with TRBD1 as a possible D gene (5 bases). The ends were cut back, 3 bases at V and 9 bases at J, with 9 bases in the middle. The CDR3 consists of 13 residues. Germline CDR1 reads SGHVS; CDR2 reads FNYEAQ. CDR3: CASSLGVSSPLHF. CDR3 nucleotides: TGTGCCAGCAGCTTGGGGGTTAGTTCACCCCTCCACTTT.

The chain recombines TRBV25-1 with TRBJ2-7; 7 bases map to TRBD1. V lost 7 bases, J lost 6 bases, and 9 bases stayed unmatched. CDR1 is MGHDK, CDR2 SYGVNS, per germline. The CDR3 runs 13 residues. CDR3: CASKGGQDGEQYF. Here the CDR3 DNA reads TGTGCCAGCAAAGGCGGACAGGACGGCGAGCAGTACTTC.

This clone was recorded a few times. The chain uses TRBV6-6 and TRBJ2-7; possibly TRBD2 for D (5 bases). The CDR3 is 13 amino acids. The germline V gene encodes CDR1 MNHNY and CDR2 SVGAGI (reference sequence). Trimming cost V 6 bases and J 0 bases, with 9 bases left between them. Here the CDR3 DNA reads TGTGCCAGCAGGAGGACTGGCTCCTACGAGCAGTACTTC. Its protein is CASRRTGSYEQYF.

The chain couples TRBV27 to TRBJ2-1, with 9 nucleotides matching TRBD2. With V trimmed by 3 bases and J by 8 bases, 5 bases remained unmatched. The CDR3 is made up of 14 amino acids. Germline-derived CDR1 and CDR2 are MNHEY and SMNVEV (reference sequence). The CDR3 region is CASSFSGGLYEQFF. For the CDR3, the DNA is TGTGCCAGCAGTTTCAGCGGGGGGCTGTATGAGCAGTTCTTC.

This clone was observed a handful of times. The genes are TRBV27 and TRBJ2-2, with 7 bases lining up with TRBD2. The V gene's germline CDR1 is MNHEY and CDR2 SMNVEV (reference sequence). CDR3 length: 15 amino acids. The V segment lost 2 bases and the J segment 2 bases; nucleotides outside the gene matches: 2. DNA of the CDR3: TGTGCCAGCAGTTTAATAGCGGGTAACACCGGGGAGCTGTTTTTT. Its translation: CASSLIAGNTGELFF.

The chain has TRBV7-9 and TRBJ2-1, with 8 bases identical to TRBD2. The CDR3 spans 16 residues. J was trimmed by 0 bases and V by 6 bases; bases with no gene match: 7. Germline CDR1 reads SEHNR; CDR2 reads FQNEAQ (reference sequence). The CDR3 sequence is CASSPSGRSSYNEQFF. CDR3 coding DNA: TGTGCCAGCAGTCCTAGCGGGCGTAGCTCCTACAATGAGCAGTTCTTC.

This clone turned up a few times. The rearrangement uses TRBV7-9 and TRBJ1-2; the match to TRBD1 covers 11 bases. The CDR3 loop spans 16 amino acids. Germline lookup yields CDR1 SEHNR and CDR2 FQNEAQ (reference sequence). Trimming took 4 bases from V and 4 from J; bases not matched to a gene: 8. The CDR3 spells CASSSWTGGSFYGYTF. The CDR3 bases are TGTGCCAGCAGCTCCTGGACAGGGGGCTCGTTCTATGGCTACACCTTC.

In this sample, this clone turned up a few times. The V and J genes are TRBV19 and TRBJ1-2; D might be TRBD1 (6 bases). V was trimmed by 5 bases and J by 6 bases, leaving 16 bases between them. This CDR3 is 14 amino acids long. The germline V gene encodes CDR1 LNHDA and CDR2 SQIVND (reference sequence). The CDR3 reads CASSVRTASNGYTF. The DNA of the CDR3 is TGTGCCAGTAGTGTGAGGACAGCTTCGAATGGCTACACCTTC. Full variable domain (rest looked up from reference TRBV19 and TRBJ1-2): DGGITQSPKYLFRKEGQNVTLSCEQNLNHDAMYWYRQDPGQGLRLIYYSQIVNDFQKGDIAEGYSVSREKKESFPLTVTSAQKNPTAFYLCASSVRTASNGYTFGSGTRLTVV.

The chain employs TRBV7-2 and TRBJ1-2, with D possibly matching TRBD1 (6 bases). V gave up 9 bases and J gave up 6 bases, with 17 bases separating them. Germline CDR1 and CDR2: SGHTA and FQGNSA. The CDR3 loop spans 13 amino acids. CDR3 in DNA: TGTGCCAGTACCTTGGGGGGGCTTGATGGCTACACCTTC. This translates into CASTLGGLDGYTF.

This clone was recorded a few times. The rearrangement links TRBV27 to TRBJ2-7, with D tentatively TRBD2 (6 bases). This CDR3 spans 16 amino acids. Trimming stripped 5 bases from V and 3 bases from J, with 20 bases between. Germline loops: CDR1 MNHEY, CDR2 SMNVEV (reference sequence). The CDR3 loop reads CASSPEGREQGYEQYF. The CDR3 DNA sequence: TGTGCCAGCAGTCCCGAGGGGCGGGAACAAGGCTACGAGCAGTACTTC.

The chain couples TRBV29-1 to TRBJ1-2, with D possibly matching TRBD1 (5 bases). V dropped 7 bases and J dropped 2 bases, with 11 bases sitting between them. Germline V gene lookup returns CDR1 SQVTM and CDR2 ANQGSEA. CDR3 length: 12 residues. The CDR3 DNA is TGCAGCGCGGCCACAGGAAACTATGGCTACACCTTC. Its protein is CSAATGNYGYTF.

There are a few counts of this clone. The chain combines TRBV29-1 with TRBJ1-3; D call uncertain. This CDR3 is built from 12 residues. CDR1 is SQVTM and CDR2 is ANQGSEA in the germline V gene. Between the trimmed V and J ends, which lost 7 bases and 0 bases, there was a span of 7 bases. CDR3 in amino acids: CSGVDSGNTIYF. DNA of the CDR3: TGCAGCGGAGTGGACTCTGGAAACACCATATATTTT. Drawing the rest from reference TRBV29-1 and TRBJ1-3, the complete variable domain is SAVISQKPSRDICQRGTSLTIQCQVDSQVTMMFWYRQQPGQSLTLIATANQGSEATYESGFVIDKFPISRPNLTFSTLTVSNMSPEDSSIYLCSGVDSGNTIYFGEGSWLTVV.

V gene TRBV30 combines with J gene TRBJ1-1, with D uncertain. V was clipped by 4 bases and J by 5 bases, with 17 bases between them. This CDR3 is 14 amino acids long. The V gene's germline CDR1 is GTSNPN and CDR2 SVGIG (reference sequence). CDR3 in amino acids: CAWNRALKSTEAFF. CDR3 bases: TGTGCCTGGAACCGCGCGCTAAAGAGTACTGAAGCTTTCTTT. Complete variable domain (other parts from reference TRBV30 and TRBJ1-1): SQTIHQWPATLVQPVGSPLSLECTVEGTSNPNLYWYRQAAGRGLQLLFYSVGIGQISSEVPQNLSASRPQDRQFILSSKKLLLSDSGFYLCAWNRALKSTEAFFGQGTRLTVV.

The chain carries TRBV19 and TRBJ2-5, with D possibly matching TRBD1 (5 bases). The CDR3 consists of 14 residues. Trimming shortened V by 5 bases and J by 4 bases, and 14 bases separated the two germline ends. CDR1 and CDR2 from the germline V gene are LNHDA and SQIVND (reference sequence). The CDR3 nucleotides are TGTGCCAGTAGTGACAGTGTGGCTAGAGAGACCCAGTACTTC. Encoded protein: CASSDSVARETQYF.

This chain connects TRBV7-9 to TRBJ2-5; possibly TRBD1 for D (5 bases). CDR3 length: 14 residues. Between the trimmed V and J ends, which lost 5 bases and 1 base, there was a span of 11 bases. CDR1 and CDR2 (germline): SEHNR, FQNEAQ (reference sequence). CDR3 sequence (DNA): TGTGCCAGCAGCGACACAGGTATCCAAGAGACCCAGTACTTC. This sequence encodes CASSDTGIQETQYF.

This clone was counted between two and nine times. The chain carries TRBV19 and TRBJ1-2; no clear D. This CDR3 has 14 residues. Trimming removed 6 bases at V and 4 bases at J, with 15 bases between. The germline V gene has CDR1 LNHDA and CDR2 SQIVND (reference sequence). CDR3 residues: CASRSGVDFYGYTF. The CDR3 DNA reads as TGTGCCAGTAGGAGTGGGGTCGATTTCTATGGCTACACCTTC.

V gene TRBV7-8 combines with J gene TRBJ2-1, with TRBD2 as a possible D gene (6 bases). Germline V CDR1 and CDR2: SGHVS, FQNEAQ. Between the trimmed V and J ends, which lost 5 bases and 4 bases, there was a span of 12 bases. This CDR3 has 14 amino acids. The CDR3 nucleotides read TGTGCCAGCAGCGGGAGGCCACTTTACAATGAGCAGTTCTTC. Amino acid sequence: CASSGRPLYNEQFF.

V and J are TRBV6-5 and TRBJ1-1; D ambiguous. The CDR3 consists of 12 residues. Trimming stripped 4 bases from V and 5 bases from J, with 8 bases between. Germline-derived CDR1 and CDR2 are MNHEY and SVGAGI. The DNA of the CDR3 is TGTGCCAGCAGTTCCCCCGGTACTGAAGCTTTCTTT. Protein product: CASSSPGTEAFF.

The chain links TRBV5-1 to TRBJ2-5; 7 bases are shared with TRBD2. This CDR3 comprises 13 residues. The V gene's germline CDR1 is SGHRS and CDR2 YFSETQ. Losses at the gene ends were 2 bases for V and 5 bases for J; bases not matched to a gene: 3. The CDR3 is CASSFPGGETQYF. The DNA for the CDR3 is TGCGCCAGCAGCTTTCCCGGGGGGGAGACCCAGTACTTC.

This clone was counted between two and nine times. The chain is built from TRBV6-1 and TRBJ1-2; D unclear. The CDR3 runs to 12 residues. Germline loops: CDR1 MNHNS, CDR2 SASEGT. V shed 6 bases and J shed 5 bases, with 10 bases lying between them. CDR3 residues: CASSEHHYGYTF. As DNA, the CDR3 is TGTGCCAGCAGCGAACACCATTATGGCTACACCTTC.

The chain combines TRBV6-5 with TRBJ2-3; TRBD2 matches 7 bases. Trimming at V came to 4 bases and at J to 0 bases, leaving 4 bases not matched to a gene. This CDR3 is 15 amino acids long. The germline CDR1 and CDR2 sequences are MNHEY and SVGAGI. The CDR3 region has the DNA TGTGCCAGCAGTTTCGCCGGGGGGAGCACAGATACGCAGTATTTT. It is translated as CASSFAGGSTDTQYF.

This clone has a single count. This chain links TRBV6-5 with TRBJ1-6; unclear D gene. CDR3 size: 11 residues. Germline V gene data show CDR1 as MNHEY and CDR2 as SVGAGI. The V end was cut by 7 bases, the J end by 7 bases, with 5 bases between. For the CDR3, the DNA is TGTGCCAGCACAGCAAATTCACCCCTCCACTTT. Residues: CASTANSPLHF.

V and J are TRBV7-2 and TRBJ1-5, with D uncertain. Per germline, CDR1 SGHTA and CDR2 FQGNSA. The CDR3 is 15 amino acids. V shed 5 bases and J shed 7 bases, with 18 bases lying between them. This chain's CDR3 is CASSQAMVLSQPQHF. Here the CDR3 DNA reads TGTGCCAGCAGCCAGGCGATGGTATTAAGCCAGCCCCAGCATTTT.

This rearrangement joins TRBV29-1 to TRBJ2-5; TRBD1 matches at 12 bases. The V and J ends lost 6 bases and 2 bases, in that order; junction bases with no gene match: 1. Germline CDR1 and CDR2: SQVTM and ANQGSEA. The CDR3 sequence is 13 residues long. The CDR3 sequence is CSVGQGAQETQYF. Here the CDR3 DNA reads TGCAGCGTGGGACAGGGGGCTCAAGAGACCCAGTACTTC.

The chain combines TRBV6-5 with TRBJ2-7; TRBD1 agrees at 9 bases. V shed 3 bases and J 3 bases; nucleotides not matched to a gene: 6. This CDR3 spans 15 amino acids. Germline V gene lookup returns CDR1 MNHEY and CDR2 SVGAGI. The CDR3 DNA is TGTGCCAGCAGTTATGTTTGGACAGGGGACTACGAGCAGTACTTC. Protein: CASSYVWTGDYEQYF.